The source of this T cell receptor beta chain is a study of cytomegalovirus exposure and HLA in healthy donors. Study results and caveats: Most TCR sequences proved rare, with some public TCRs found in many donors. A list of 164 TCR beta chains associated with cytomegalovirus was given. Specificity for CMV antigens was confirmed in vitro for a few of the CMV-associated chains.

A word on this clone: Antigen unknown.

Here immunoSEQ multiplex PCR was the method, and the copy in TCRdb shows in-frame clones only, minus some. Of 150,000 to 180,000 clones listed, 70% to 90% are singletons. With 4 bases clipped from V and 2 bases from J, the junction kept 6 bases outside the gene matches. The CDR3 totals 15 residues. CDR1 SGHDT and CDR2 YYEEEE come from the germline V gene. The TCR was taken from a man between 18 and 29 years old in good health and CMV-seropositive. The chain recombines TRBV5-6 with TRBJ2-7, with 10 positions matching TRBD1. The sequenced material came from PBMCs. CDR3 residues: CASSAGQGVTYEQYF. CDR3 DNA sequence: TGTGCCAGCAGCGCCGGACAGGGGGTTACCTACGAGCAGTACTTC.